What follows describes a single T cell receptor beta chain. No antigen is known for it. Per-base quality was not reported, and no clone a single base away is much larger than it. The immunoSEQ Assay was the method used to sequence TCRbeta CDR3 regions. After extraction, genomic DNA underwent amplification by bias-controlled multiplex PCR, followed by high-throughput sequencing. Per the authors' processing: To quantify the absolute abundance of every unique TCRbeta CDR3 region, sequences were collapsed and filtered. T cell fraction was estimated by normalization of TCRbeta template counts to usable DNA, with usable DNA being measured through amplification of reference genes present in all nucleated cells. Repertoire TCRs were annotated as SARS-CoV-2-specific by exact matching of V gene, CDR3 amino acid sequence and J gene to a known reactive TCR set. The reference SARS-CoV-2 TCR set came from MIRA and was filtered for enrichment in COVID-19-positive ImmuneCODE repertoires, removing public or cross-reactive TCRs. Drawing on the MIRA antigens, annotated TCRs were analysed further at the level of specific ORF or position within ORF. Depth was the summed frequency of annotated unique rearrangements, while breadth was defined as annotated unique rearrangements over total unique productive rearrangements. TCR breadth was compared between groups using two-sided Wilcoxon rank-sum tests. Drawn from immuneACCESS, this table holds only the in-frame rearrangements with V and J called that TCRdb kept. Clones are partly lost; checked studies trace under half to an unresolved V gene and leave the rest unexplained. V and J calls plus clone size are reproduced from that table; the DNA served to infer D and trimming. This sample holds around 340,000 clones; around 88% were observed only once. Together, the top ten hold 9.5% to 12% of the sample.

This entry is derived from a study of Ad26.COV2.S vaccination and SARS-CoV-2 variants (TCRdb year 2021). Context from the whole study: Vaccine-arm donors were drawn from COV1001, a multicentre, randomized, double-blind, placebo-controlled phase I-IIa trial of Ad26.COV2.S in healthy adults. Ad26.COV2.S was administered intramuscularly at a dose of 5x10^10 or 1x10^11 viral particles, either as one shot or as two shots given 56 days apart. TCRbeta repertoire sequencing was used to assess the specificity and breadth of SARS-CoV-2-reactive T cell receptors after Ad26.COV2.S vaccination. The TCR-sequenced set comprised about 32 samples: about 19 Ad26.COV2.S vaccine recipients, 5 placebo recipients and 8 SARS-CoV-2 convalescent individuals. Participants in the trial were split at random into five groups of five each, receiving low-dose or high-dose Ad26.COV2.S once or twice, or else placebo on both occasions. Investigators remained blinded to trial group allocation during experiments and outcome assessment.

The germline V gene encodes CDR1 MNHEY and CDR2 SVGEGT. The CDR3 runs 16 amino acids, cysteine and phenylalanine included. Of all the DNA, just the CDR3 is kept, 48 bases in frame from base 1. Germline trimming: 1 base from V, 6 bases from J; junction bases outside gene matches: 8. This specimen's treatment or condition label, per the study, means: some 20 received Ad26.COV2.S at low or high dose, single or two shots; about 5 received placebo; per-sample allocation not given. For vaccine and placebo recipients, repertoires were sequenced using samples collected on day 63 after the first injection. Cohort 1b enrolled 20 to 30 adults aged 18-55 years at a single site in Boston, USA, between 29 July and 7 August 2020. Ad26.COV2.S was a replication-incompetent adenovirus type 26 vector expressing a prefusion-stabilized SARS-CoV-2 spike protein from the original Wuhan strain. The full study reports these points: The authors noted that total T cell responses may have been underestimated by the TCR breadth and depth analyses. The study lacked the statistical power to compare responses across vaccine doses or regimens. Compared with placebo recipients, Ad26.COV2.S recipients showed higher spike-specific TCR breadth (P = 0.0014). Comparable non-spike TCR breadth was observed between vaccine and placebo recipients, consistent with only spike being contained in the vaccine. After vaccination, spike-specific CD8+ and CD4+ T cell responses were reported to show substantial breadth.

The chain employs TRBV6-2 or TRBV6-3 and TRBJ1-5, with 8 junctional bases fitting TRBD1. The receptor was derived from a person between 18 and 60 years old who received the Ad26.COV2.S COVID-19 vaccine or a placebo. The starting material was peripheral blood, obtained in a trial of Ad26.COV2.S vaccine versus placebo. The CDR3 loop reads CASSYYRGTGGQPQHF. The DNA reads TGTGCCAGCAGTTACTACAGGGGGACAGGCGGTCAGCCCCAGCATTTT.